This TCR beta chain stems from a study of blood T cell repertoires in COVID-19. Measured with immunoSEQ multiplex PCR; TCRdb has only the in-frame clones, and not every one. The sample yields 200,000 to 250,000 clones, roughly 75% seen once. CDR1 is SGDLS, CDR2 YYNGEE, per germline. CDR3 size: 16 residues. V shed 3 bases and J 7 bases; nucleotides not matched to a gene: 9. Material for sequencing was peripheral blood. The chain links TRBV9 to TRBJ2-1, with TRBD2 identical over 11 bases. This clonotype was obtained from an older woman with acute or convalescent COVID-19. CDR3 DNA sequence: TGTGCCAGCAGCGAGAGTAGCGGGAGGGCCCAGAATGAGCAGTTCTTC. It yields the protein CASSESSGRAQNEQFF.